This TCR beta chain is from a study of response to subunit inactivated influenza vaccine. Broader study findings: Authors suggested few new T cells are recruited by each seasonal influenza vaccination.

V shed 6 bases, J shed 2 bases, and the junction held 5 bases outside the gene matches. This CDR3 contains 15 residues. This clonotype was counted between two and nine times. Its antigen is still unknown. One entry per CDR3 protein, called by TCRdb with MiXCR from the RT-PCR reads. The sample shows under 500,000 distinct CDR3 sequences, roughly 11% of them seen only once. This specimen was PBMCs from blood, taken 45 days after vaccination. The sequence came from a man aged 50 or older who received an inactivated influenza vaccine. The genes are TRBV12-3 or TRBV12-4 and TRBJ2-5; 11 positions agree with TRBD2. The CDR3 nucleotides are TGTGCCAGCAGCACTAGCGGGAGAACTCAAGAGACCCAGTACTTC. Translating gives CASSTSGRTQETQYF.